The clone carrying this T cell receptor beta chain was seen more than once but under ten times. Its antigen is not identified. The data originate from a study of identical twins. A universal primer binding site was introduced by template switching. The final cDNA contained unique molecular identifiers. TCRdb called the 5' RACE reads again in MiXCR, with one record for every CDR3 protein. This sample carries 230,000 or so distinct CDR3 sequences, about 8% of them seen once, and the ten largest clones take 2.5% to 3.5%. The CDR3 length is 14 residues. The V gene lost 2 bases and the J gene lost 4 bases, with 11 bases spanning the gap. CDR1 and CDR2 from the germline V gene are SEHNR and FQNEAQ (reference sequence). Overall study findings and caveats: Out-of-frame TCR alpha sharing observed in monozygotic twins exceeded model estimates. Beta out-of-frame sequences showed weaker excess sharing between twins.

This sample also belongs to another study, concerning yellow fever vaccine responses in identical twins. That report adds: After vaccination, twins' T cell response reportedly seemed partly convergent, partly personalized.

This TCR derives from a woman under 30 in good health. Specimen: CD8+ T cells sorted from blood. The rearrangement joins TRBV7-9 to TRBJ2-5, with a possible D match to TRBD2 (5 bases). This CDR3 is CASSLLPGLETQYF. CDR3 nucleotides: TGTGCCAGCAGCTTACTACCGGGATTAGAGACCCAGTACTTC.